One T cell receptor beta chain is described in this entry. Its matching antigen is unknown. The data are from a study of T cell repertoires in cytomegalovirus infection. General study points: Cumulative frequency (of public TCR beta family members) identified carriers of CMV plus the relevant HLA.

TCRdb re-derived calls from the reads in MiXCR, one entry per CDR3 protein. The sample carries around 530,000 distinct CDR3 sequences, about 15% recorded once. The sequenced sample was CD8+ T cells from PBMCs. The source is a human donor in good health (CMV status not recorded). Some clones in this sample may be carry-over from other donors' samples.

The CDR3 loop is CASSIGAGDGPNQPQHF. The CDR3, as DNA: TGTGCCAGTAGTATAGGAGCTGGGGACGGGCCAAATCAGCCCCAGCATTTT. The chain couples TRBV19 to TRBJ1-5; D may be TRBD1 (5 bases). The CDR3 contains 17 residues. The germline gives CDR1 LNHDA, CDR2 SQIVND (reference sequence). The V and J ends lost 1 base and 4 bases respectively, with 17 bases between them.